This T cell receptor beta chain was profiled in a study of graft-versus-host responses after intestinal transplantation. Study background: Recipients got multivisceral, liver-intestinal, or isolated intestinal transplants.

Intraepithelial lymphocytes and lamina propria lymphocytes were released through processing of graft tissue. The method was immunoSEQ multiplex PCR; TCRdb's version includes in-frame clones alone and lacks a portion of them. The profile shows 37,000 or so clones, roughly 90% of them singletons. The CDR3 spans 13 residues. Germline V gene sequence: CDR1 SGDLS, CDR2 YYNGEE. V dropped 2 bases and J dropped 5 bases, with 9 bases sitting between them. This chain uses TRBV9 with TRBJ2-3; D gene unclear. The sequencing here drew on ileum tissue, taken about 28 weeks after intestinal transplant. The receptor was isolated from a human patient who received an intestinal transplant, so some T cells may come from the graft donor. The CDR3 nucleotides are TGTGCCAGCAGCGTTCACGACGGAGATACGCAGTATTTT. Amino acids: CASSVHDGDTQYF.